This T cell receptor beta chain was captured in a study of identical twins. Broader study findings: Twin sharing of out-of-frame TCR alpha was underestimated by models in monozygotic pairs.

This clonotype was observed at least ten times. Its target is unknown. TCRdb re-called the 5' RACE reads with MiXCR, one entry per CDR3 protein. Of roughly 350,000 distinct CDR3 sequences in the sample, around an eighth were seen once. The CDR3 has 16 residues. CDR1 LGHDT and CDR2 YNNKEL come from the germline V gene (reference sequence). J was trimmed by 3 bases and V by 0 bases; bases with no gene match: 4. These sequences were also reported in another study, on yellow fever vaccine responses in identical twins. That study adds: It has been reported that, in twins, the vaccine T cell response seemed partly convergent and partly personalized.

The sequenced material came from CD8+ T cells sorted from blood. This receptor was taken from a young woman in good health. The rearrangement links TRBV3-1 to TRBJ2-3; 9 bases agree with TRBD2. As DNA, the CDR3 is TGTGCCAGCAGCCAAGAGGTAGCGGGAGTAACAGATACGCAGTATTTT. This encodes CASSQEVAGVTDTQYF.